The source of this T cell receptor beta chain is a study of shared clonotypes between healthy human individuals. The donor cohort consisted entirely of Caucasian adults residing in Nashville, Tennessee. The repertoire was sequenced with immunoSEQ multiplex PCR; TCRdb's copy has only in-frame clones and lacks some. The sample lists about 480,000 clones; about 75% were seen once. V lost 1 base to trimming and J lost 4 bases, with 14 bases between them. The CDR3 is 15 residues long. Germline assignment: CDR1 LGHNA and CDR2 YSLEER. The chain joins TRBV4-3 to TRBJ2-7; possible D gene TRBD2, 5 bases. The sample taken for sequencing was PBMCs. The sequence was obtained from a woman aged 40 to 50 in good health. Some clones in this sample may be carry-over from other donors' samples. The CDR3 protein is CASSQVGLGSYEQYF. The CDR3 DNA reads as TGCGCCAGCAGCCAAGTTGGACTTGGGAGTTACGAGCAGTACTTC.